A selection of T cell receptor beta chains follows, all from one sample in a study of T cells in localized non-small cell lung cancer. Profiling relied on immunoSEQ multiplex PCR, and the TCRdb table lists in-frame clones only, not all of them. The sample lists about 74,000 clones; about 81% were seen once. Material: peripheral blood, obtained before any cancer treatment. These receptors all come from a female donor at least 60 years old with stage I lung adenocarcinoma. The CDR3 runs from the conserved cysteine through the conserved F or W.

TRBV19	TRBJ2-5	CASSIGTVGTQYF
TRBV7-2	TRBJ2-7	CASSTRTRPLYEQYF
TRBV6-5	TRBJ1-5	CASRIRINQPQHF
TRBV27	TRBJ2-1	CASSLTPPNEQFF
TRBV9	TRBJ1-1	CASSVRGGLEAFF
TRBV7-7	TRBJ2-5	CASSPGPIETQYF
TRBV7-9	TRBJ2-5	CASSLMAGPIETQYF
TRBV6-1	TRBJ2-1	CASQESSYNEQFF
TRBV19	TRBJ2-6	CASSPRGSGANVLTF
TRBV2	TRBJ2-1	CASSEQGPHNEQFF
TRBV6-1	TRBJ2-7	CASSRDRVNYEQYF
TRBV5-1	TRBJ2-2	CASSFGQGATTGELFF
TRBV6-5	TRBJ2-2	CASSYKAAGGPGELFF
TRBV7-9	TRBJ1-4	CASSQPRGGASVNEKLFF
TRBV7-2	TRBJ2-2	CASRLNTGELFF
TRBV7-6	TRBJ2-7	CASSLREDYEQYF
TRBV19	TRBJ1-1	CASTLGRATEAFF
TRBV11-3	TRBJ1-2	CASSLGTVNYGYTF
TRBV27	TRBJ2-5	CASSLRDRVQETQYF
TRBV6-1	TRBJ1-5	CASSEGTASNQPQHF
TRBV15	TRBJ2-7	CATSKGTASSYEQYF
TRBV7-8	TRBJ2-7	CASSEDRIPGYEQYF
TRBV9	TRBJ1-2	CASSSWDYGYTF
TRBV19	TRBJ2-3	CASSITSGATDTQYF
TRBV28	TRBJ1-1	CAGKKDTEAFF
TRBV28	TRBJ2-4	CASSLLEAGSKNIQYF
TRBV7-6	TRBJ2-1	CASSQPGGNNEQFF
TRBV4-2	TRBJ2-3	CASGLAGFTDTQYF
TRBV15	TRBJ2-4	CATSQGARDIQYF
TRBV28	TRBJ2-3	CASSLSPRSDTQYF
TRBV5-6	TRBJ2-7	CASSLEDRAGYEQYF
TRBV6-1	TRBJ1-3	CASSQGPVSGNTIYF
TRBV5-4	TRBJ2-7	CASSSPTGQPYEQYF
TRBV2	TRBJ2-7	CASSEGAHSGEQYF
TRBV18	TRBJ2-2	CASSPTWEQAGELFF
TRBV7-2	TRBJ2-1	CASSLEGVNEQFF